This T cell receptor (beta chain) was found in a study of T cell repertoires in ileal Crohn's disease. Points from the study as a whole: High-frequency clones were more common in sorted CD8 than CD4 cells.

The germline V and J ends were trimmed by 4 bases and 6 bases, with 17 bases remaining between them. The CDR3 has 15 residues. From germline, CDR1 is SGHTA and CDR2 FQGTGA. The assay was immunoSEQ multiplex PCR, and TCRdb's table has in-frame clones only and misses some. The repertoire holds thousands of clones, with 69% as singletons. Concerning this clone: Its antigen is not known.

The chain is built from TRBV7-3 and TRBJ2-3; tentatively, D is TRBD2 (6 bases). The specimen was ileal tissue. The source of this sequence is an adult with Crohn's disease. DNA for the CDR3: TGTGCCAGCAGCTACCGGGACTCCCCGTTCGATACGCAGTATTTT. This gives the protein CASSYRDSPFDTQYF.